One sample yielded the 9 T cell receptor beta chains listed below, sequenced in a study of cytomegalovirus exposure and HLA in healthy donors. Amplification used 60 Vbeta primers and 13 Jbeta primers. Sequenced by immunoSEQ multiplex PCR; TCRdb stores in-frame clones only, minus some. Here the sample spans roughly 100,000 clones, approximately 85% being singletons. Sequencing was performed on PBMCs. These receptors were taken from a man over 45 in good health and CMV-seronegative.

The J gene is TRBJ2-6, the V gene TRBV5-1; a weak D match, TRBD1 (5 bases). The germline V gene has CDR1 SGHRS and CDR2 YFSETQ. This CDR3 has 15 amino acids. Trimming took off 0 bases at V and 4 bases at J, with 8 bases between the two ends. The CDR3 region has the DNA TGCGCCAGCAGCTTGGCAGGGTCCGGGGCCAACGTCCTGACTTTC. Its translation: CASSLAGSGANVLTF.

The V and J genes are TRBV6-5 and TRBJ1-3; D remains ambiguous. Trimming stripped 8 bases from V and 4 bases from J, with 15 bases between. Germline CDR1 and CDR2: MNHEY and SVGAGI. The CDR3 extends over 14 amino acids. The CDR3 nucleotides read TGTGCCAGCGCGGGCAGGTTGGGCGGAAACACCATATATTTT. As protein: CASAGRLGGNTIYF.

V usage is TRBV13 and J usage is TRBJ1-4, with 9 bases matching TRBD1. The CDR3 totals 14 residues. Germline CDR1 reads PRHDT; CDR2 reads FYEKMQ (reference sequence). J lost 6 bases, V lost 5 bases, and 4 bases had no gene match. This CDR3 is CASSTRTGDEKLFF. DNA for the CDR3: TGTGCCAGCAGCACCAGGACAGGGGATGAAAAACTGTTTTTT. The complete variable domain, with remaining parts taken from reference TRBV13 and TRBJ1-4, reads AAGVIQSPRHLIKEKRETATLKCYPIPRHDTVYWYQQGPGQDPQFLISFYEKMQSDKGSIPDRFSAQQFSDYHSELNMSSLELGDSALYFCASSTRTGDEKLFFGSGTQLSVL.

This clone appeared once. As DNA, the CDR3 is TGTGCCACCAGCAGAGATCCTGCGGCCCAAGAGACCCAGTACTTC. Translating gives CATSRDPAAQETQYF. This chain joins TRBV15 and TRBJ2-5; no clear D gene. The CDR3 is 15 amino acids. CDR1 and CDR2 from the germline V gene are LNHNV and YYDKDF (reference sequence). V lost 0 bases, J lost 1 base, and 9 bases lay in between.

The chain is built from TRBV13 and TRBJ1-1; TRBD1 aligns across 7 bases. The CDR3 runs 15 residues. Germline V lookup: CDR1 PRHDT, CDR2 FYEKMQ (reference sequence). The trim removed 4 bases at V and 5 bases at J, leaving 10 bases unmatched. The CDR3 loop is CASSYRIQGRTEAFF. The CDR3 nucleotides are TGTGCCAGCAGCTACAGAATACAGGGGAGAACTGAAGCTTTCTTT.

This clone was seen a handful of times. V usage is TRBV30 and J usage is TRBJ1-1; a weak D match, TRBD1 (6 bases). CDR3 length equals 14 residues. CDR1 and CDR2 from the germline V gene are GTSNPN and SVGIG (reference sequence). V lost 3 bases, J lost 3 bases, and 14 bases lay in between. CDR3 protein: CAWRFSGGHTEAFF. CDR3 coding DNA: TGTGCCTGGAGATTCTCGGGGGGCCACACTGAAGCTTTCTTT.

The chain couples TRBV6-6 to TRBJ1-5; unclear D gene. Per the germline V gene, CDR1 is MNHNY and CDR2 is SVGAGI (reference sequence). Trimming left V 5 bases short and J 1 base short, with 12 bases between. CDR3 length: 15 residues. The CDR3 coding sequence is TGTGCCAGCAGTCCCGAGGGCGGCAGCAATCAGCCCCAGCATTTT. Amino acid sequence: CASSPEGGSNQPQHF.

This clone was observed a single time. This rearrangement joins TRBV2 to TRBJ1-5; no definite D call. V gave up 4 bases and J gave up 4 bases, with 14 bases separating them. The germline V gene has CDR1 SNHLY and CDR2 FYNNEI. The CDR3 covers 15 residues. DNA of the CDR3: TGTGCCAGCAGTGCTATTACGGTTGGTAATCAGCCCCAGCATTTT. Translation gives CASSAITVGNQPQHF.

The chain is built from TRBV20-1 and TRBJ2-5, with a possible D match to TRBD2 (6 bases). Germline V gene data show CDR1 as DFQATT and CDR2 as SNEGSKA (reference sequence). The CDR3 runs to 11 residues. This chain's CDR3 is CSGGTVETQYF. Written as DNA, the CDR3 is TGCAGCGGGGGAACCGTAGAGACCCAGTACTTC.